These 3 T cell receptor beta chains share one sample of origin, sequenced in a study of shared clonotypes between healthy human individuals. TCRdb's table, derived via immunoSEQ multiplex PCR, lists solely in-frame clones and lacks some. The sample shows some 2,000,000 clones, 95% of them seen only once. The sequencing input was naive CD4+ T cells sorted from blood. Sample subset: CD45RA+ positively selected. Receptors were obtained from a man aged 18 to 29 in good health.

The chain employs TRBV19 and TRBJ1-1, with D perhaps matching TRBD1 (5 bases). The CDR3 covers 15 residues. Germline V gives CDR1 LNHDA, CDR2 SQIVND (reference sequence). V lost 6 bases and J 4 bases, leaving 18 bases between the germline ends. This CDR3 is CASSHRGQGGTEAFF. The CDR3 DNA reads TGTGCCAGTAGCCACCGTGGCCAGGGTGGCACTGAAGCTTTCTTT.

The gene calls are TRBV6-1 and TRBJ1-1, with D possibly being TRBD1 (5 bases). Germline loops: CDR1 MNHNS, CDR2 SASEGT. CDR3 length equals 14 residues. Trimming took 7 bases from V and 1 from J, leaving 13 bases between them. The CDR3 DNA sequence: TGTGCCAGCACCCCCGGGGGTTCGAACACTGAAGCTTTCTTT. Amino acid sequence: CASTPGGSNTEAFF.

This chain joins TRBV10-2 and TRBJ2-3; D gene uncertain. Germline CDR1 WSHSY, CDR2 SAAADI. CDR3 length equals 15 residues. Trimming cost V 1 base and J 1 base, with 9 bases left between them. The CDR3 DNA reads as TGCGCCAGCAGTGAGTGGATTACCCGCACAGATACGCAGTATTTT. Protein sequence: CASSEWITRTDTQYF.